The text below deals with one T cell receptor (beta chain). The observed sequence ends 3 residues before the CDR3 terminus, with the missing tail filled in from the germline J gene. Generated by immunoSEQ multiplex PCR, the TCRdb table keeps only in-frame clones and is missing some. The sample shows under 45,000 clones, and around 6.5% sits with its ten largest clones. MY09/MY11 PCR detected cervical HPV DNA; dot-blot assigned genotypes. The data stem from a study of T cells in women clearing cervical HPV infection. CDR1 and CDR2 (germline): SGHVS, FQNEAQ. The CDR3 loop spans 15 amino acids. The chain uses TRBV7-8 and TRBJ1-2; 10 positions match TRBD1. The sequence came from a woman between 18 and 69 years old with a cervical HPV16 infection that either progressed to CIN3+ or cleared (not recorded which). Material for sequencing was blood buffy coat. The CDR3 DNA, read in part, is TGTGCCAGCAGACCCGGACAGGGGGGCTTAGGGACC. Its translation: CASRPGQGGLGT. The whole CDR3 is CASRPGQGGLGTYTF.